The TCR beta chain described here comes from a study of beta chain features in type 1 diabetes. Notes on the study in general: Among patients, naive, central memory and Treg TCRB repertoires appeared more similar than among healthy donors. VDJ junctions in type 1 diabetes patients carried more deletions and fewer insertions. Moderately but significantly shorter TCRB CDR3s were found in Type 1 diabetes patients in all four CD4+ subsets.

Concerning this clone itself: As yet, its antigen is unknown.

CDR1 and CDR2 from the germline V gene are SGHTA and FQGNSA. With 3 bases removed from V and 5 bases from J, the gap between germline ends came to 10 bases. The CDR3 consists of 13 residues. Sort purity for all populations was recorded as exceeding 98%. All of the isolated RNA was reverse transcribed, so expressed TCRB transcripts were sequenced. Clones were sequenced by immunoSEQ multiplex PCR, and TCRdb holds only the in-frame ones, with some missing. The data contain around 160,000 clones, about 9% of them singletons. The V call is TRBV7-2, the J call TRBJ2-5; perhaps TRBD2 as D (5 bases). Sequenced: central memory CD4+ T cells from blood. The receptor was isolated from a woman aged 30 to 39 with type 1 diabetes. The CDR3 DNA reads TGTGCCAGCAGCTTCTCGGGGTATGAGACCCAGTACTTC. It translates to CASSFSGYETQYF.